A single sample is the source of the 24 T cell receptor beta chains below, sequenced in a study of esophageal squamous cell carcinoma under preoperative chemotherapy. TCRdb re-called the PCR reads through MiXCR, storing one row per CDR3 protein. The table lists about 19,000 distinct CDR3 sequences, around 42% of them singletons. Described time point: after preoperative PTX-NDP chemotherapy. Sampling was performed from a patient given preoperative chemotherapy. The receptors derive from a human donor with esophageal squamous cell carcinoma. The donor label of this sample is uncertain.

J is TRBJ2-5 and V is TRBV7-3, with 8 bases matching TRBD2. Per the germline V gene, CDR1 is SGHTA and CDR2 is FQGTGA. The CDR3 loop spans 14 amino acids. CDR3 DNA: TGTGCGGGGAGCGGGGGCCTTGACGGAGATACCCAGTACTTC. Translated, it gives CAGSGGLDGDTQYF.

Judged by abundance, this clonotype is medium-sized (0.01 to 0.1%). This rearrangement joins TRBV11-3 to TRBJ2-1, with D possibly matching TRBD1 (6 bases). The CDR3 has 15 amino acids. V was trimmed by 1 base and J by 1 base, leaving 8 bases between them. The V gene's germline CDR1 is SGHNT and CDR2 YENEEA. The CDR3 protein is CASSLGGPSYNEQFF. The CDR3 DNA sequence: TGTGCCAGCAGCTTAGGGGGGCCGTCCTACAATGAGCAGTTCTTC.

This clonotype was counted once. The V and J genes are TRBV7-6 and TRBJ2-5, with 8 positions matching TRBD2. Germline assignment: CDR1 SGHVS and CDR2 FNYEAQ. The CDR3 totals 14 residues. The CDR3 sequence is CAGSGGVGQETQYF. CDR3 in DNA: TGTGCGGGCAGCGGGGGAGTGGGTCAAGAGACCCAGTACTTC.

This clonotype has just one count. CDR3 loop: CASSSGTSGRDEQYF. CDR3 nucleotide sequence: TGTGCCAGCAGCTCCGGGACTAGCGGGAGGGACGAGCAGTACTTC. This rearrangement joins TRBV11-3 to TRBJ2-1; 16 nucleotides align to TRBD2. TRBJ2-7 explains the end of the DNA better; the J call may be wrong. The CDR3 contains 15 residues. Germline assignment: CDR1 SGHNT and CDR2 YENEEA.

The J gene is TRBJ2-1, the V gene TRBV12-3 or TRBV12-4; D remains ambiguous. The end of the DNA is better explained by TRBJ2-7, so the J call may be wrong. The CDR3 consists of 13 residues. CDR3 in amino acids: CASSLGAYNEQYF. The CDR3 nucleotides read TGTGCCAGCAGTTTAGGGGCTTACAATGAGCAGTACTTC.

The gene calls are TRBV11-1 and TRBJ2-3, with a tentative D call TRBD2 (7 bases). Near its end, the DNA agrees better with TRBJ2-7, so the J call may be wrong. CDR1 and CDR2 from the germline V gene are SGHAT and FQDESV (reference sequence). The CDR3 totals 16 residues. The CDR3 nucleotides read TGTGCCAGCAGCCCCCCGGGGGCGGGAGCCAAAGATACGCAGTACTTC. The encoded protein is CASSPPGAGAKDTQYF.

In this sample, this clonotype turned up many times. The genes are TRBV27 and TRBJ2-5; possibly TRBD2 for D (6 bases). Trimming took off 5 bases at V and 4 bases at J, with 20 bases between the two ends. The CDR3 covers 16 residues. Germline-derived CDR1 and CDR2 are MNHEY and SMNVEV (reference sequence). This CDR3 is CASSPLTSIVRETQYF. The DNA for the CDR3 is TGTGCCAGCAGTCCCCTAACTAGCATTGTTCGAGAGACCCAGTACTTC.

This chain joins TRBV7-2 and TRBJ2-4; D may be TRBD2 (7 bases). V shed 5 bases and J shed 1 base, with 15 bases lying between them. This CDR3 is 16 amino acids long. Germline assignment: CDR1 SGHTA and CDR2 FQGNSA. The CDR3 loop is CASSARGLGAKNIQYF. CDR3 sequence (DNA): TGTGCCAGCAGCGCGCGGGGGCTGGGGGCCAAAAACATTCAGTACTTC.

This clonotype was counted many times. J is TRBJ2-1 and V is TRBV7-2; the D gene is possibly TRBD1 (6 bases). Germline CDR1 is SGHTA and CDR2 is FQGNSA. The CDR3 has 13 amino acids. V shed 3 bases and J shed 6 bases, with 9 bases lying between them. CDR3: CASSFNRANEQFF. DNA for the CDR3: TGTGCCAGCAGCTTTAACAGGGCCAATGAGCAGTTCTTC.

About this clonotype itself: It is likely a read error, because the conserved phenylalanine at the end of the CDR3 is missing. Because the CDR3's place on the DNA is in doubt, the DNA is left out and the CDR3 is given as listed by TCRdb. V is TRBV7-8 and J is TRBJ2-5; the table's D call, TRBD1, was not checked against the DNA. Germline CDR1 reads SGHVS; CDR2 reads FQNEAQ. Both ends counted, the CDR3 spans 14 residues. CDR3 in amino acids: CASSPRTGWASRFS.

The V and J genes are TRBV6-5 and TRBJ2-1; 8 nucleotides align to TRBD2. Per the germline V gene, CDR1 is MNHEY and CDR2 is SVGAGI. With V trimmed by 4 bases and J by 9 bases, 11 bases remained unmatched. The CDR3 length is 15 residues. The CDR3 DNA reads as TGTGCCAGCAGTTCCAGCGGGAGCGGGGGCGGTGAGCAGTTCTTC. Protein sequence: CASSSSGSGGGEQFF.

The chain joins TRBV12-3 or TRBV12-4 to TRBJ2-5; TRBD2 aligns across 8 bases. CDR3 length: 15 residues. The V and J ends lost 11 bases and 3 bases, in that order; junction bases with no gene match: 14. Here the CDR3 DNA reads TGTGCCGGGGGGTTCGGGGGGGGTCTCGAAGAGACCCAGTACTTC. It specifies CAGGFGGGLEETQYF.

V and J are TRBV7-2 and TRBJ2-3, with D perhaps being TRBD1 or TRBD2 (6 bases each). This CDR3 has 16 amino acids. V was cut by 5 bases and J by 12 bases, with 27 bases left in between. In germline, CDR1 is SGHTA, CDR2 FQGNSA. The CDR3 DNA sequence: TGTGCCAGCAGCGCGCGAGGGGGAGGAAGCACAGAGACCCAGTATTTT. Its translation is CASSARGGGSTETQYF.

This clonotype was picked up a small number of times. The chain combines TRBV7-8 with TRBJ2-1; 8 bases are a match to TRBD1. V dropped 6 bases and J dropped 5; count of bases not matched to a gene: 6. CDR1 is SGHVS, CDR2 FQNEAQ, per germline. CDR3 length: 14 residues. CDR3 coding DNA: TGTGCCAGCAGAATGGACAGGGTTAACAATGAGCAGTTCTTC. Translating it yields CASRMDRVNNEQFF.

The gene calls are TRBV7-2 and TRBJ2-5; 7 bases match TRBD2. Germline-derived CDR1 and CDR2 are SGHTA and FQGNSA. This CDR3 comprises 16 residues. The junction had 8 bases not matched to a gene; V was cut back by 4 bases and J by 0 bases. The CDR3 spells CASSWGGSGYQETQYF. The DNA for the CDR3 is TGTGCCAGCAGCTGGGGGGGTTCCGGGTACCAAGAGACCCAGTACTTC.

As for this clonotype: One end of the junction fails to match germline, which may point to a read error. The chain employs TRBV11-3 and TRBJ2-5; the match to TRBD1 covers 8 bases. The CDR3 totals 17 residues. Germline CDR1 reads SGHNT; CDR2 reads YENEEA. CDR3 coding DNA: TGTGCCAGCAGCCAGGGCGCCGGGGCAGGGGGCCCAGAGACCCAGTATTTC. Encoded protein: CASSQGAGAGGPETQYF.

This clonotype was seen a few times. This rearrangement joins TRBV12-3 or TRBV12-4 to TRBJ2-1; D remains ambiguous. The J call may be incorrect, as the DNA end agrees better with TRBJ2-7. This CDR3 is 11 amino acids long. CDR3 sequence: CASNSGYEQYF. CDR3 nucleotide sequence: TGTGCCAGCAACTCAGGATACGAGCAGTACTTC.

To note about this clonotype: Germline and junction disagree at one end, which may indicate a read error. The CDR3 DNA reads TGTGCCAGCAGCCCGGGGCTGGGAGCCAAAGATACTCAGTATTTT. Translating gives CASSPGLGAKDTQYF. The chain employs TRBV11-3 and TRBJ2-3; perhaps D is TRBD1 or TRBD2 (5 bases each). This CDR3 is built from 15 residues. Germline V gives CDR1 SGHNT, CDR2 YENEEA.

Here the CDR3 reads CAISDSTYEQYF. In nucleotides, the CDR3 is TGTGCCATCAGTGACAGTACCTACGAGCAGTACTTC. The chain couples TRBV10-3 to TRBJ2-3; no reliable D call. The J call is doubtful: the DNA matches TRBJ2-7 better. CDR1 and CDR2 from the germline V gene are ENHRY and SYGVKD. This CDR3 has 12 residues.

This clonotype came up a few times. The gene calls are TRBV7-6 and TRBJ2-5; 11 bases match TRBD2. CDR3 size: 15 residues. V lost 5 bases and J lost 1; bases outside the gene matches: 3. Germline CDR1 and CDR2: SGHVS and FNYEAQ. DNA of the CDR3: TGTGCCAGCAGCCTTGGGACTAGCGGCCAAGAGACCCAGTACTTC. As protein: CASSLGTSGQETQYF.

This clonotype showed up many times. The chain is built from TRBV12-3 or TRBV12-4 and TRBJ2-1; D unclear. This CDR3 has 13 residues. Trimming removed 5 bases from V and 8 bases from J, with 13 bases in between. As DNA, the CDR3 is TGTGCCAGCAGTGATGACGGACCTCATGAGCAGTTCTTC. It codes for CASSDDGPHEQFF.

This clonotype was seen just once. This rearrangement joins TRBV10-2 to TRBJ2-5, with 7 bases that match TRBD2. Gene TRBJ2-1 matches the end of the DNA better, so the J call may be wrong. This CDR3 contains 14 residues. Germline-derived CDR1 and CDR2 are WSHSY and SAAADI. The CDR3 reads CASRPRGDDNEQFF. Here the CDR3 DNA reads TGCGCCAGCAGACCACGGGGGGATGACAATGAGCAGTTCTTC.

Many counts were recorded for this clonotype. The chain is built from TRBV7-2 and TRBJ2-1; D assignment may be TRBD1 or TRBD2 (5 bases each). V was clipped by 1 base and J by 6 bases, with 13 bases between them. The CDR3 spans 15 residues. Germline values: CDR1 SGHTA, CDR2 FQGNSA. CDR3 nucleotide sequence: TGTGCCAGCAGCTTAGAGAGAGGGGTAAGCAATGAGCAGTTCTTC. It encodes CASSLERGVSNEQFF.

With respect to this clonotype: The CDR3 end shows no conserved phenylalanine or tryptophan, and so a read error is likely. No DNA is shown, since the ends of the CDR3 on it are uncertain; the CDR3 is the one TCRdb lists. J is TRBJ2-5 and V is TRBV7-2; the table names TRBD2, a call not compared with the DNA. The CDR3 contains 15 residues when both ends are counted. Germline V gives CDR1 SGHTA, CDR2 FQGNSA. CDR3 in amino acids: CASSSRTRGGTTRLL.